The clone carrying this T cell receptor beta chain was recorded many times. The CDR3 has 15 amino acids. Germline V gives CDR1 MNHEY, CDR2 SVGEGT. Trimming removed 5 bases from V and 2 bases from J, with 16 bases in between. The sample comes from a study of T cells of healthy individuals. One entry per CDR3 protein results from TCRdb running MiXCR on the 5' RACE reads. The sample includes about 82,000 distinct CDR3 sequences, approximately 5.4% of them seen just once. The chain uses TRBV6-2 or TRBV6-3 and TRBJ2-7, with D possibly matching TRBD1 (5 bases). The TCR sequence derives from a female donor in good health. The CDR3 region has the DNA TGTGCCAGCAGTCCCAGGGCAGCTTACCCCTACGAGCAGTACTTC. Protein sequence: CASSPRAAYPYEQYF.